Included here is one TCR beta chain sequence, with context. This record belongs to a study of T cells in Graves' hyperthyroidism and ophthalmopathy. Researchers took RNA transcripts and amplified the TCR beta CDR3 regions from them. First-round RT-PCR of the TCR CDR3 relied on the HTBI primer set. One entry per CDR3 protein results from TCRdb running MiXCR on the multiplex PCR reads. The table shows about 600,000 distinct CDR3 sequences, with around 16% occurring only once. Exclusions: uncontrolled infection, other autoimmune disease, pregnancy, lactation. The CDR3 totals 15 residues. Germline loops: CDR1 MGHRA, CDR2 YSYEKL. J lost 4 bases, V lost 3 bases, and 9 bases had no gene match.

The sample was blood. The TCR was taken from a woman aged 40 to 50 with Graves' ophthalmopathy. The chain uses TRBV4-1 and TRBJ2-7, with TRBD1 matching over 7 bases. CDR3 DNA: TGCGCCAGCAGCCAGCCGGGACAGATGACTTACGAGCAGTACTTC. Its protein is CASSQPGQMTYEQYF.